These 20 T cell receptor beta chains came from one sample sequenced in a study of blood T cells in healthy people across ages (dated by TCRdb to the mid-2010s). To prepare the library, 5' RACE was applied. The sequencer was an Illumina HiSeq 2500. A second roughly 6 to 12 cycle PCR used a sample-barcoded 5' primer and a J-beta primer mix. TCRdb reworked the public reads: Q25 trimming with fastp, MiXCR clone assembly, productive beta chains retained. Every CDR3 protein is listed once, alongside the most common genes and DNA of its rows. In this sample the table shows about 1.7 million distinct CDR3 sequences, approximately 28% of which occur a single time. 7% to 9% of the sample lies in the top ten. The material sequenced was blood. The source of these receptors is a woman aged 25 to 45 in good health.

This clonotype was seen at least ten times. This rearrangement joins TRBV9 to TRBJ2-7, with 8 bases aligning to TRBD2. This CDR3 has 13 residues. V trimming: 5 bases; J trimming: 5 bases; junction bases outside the gene matches: 6. Germline assignment: CDR1 SGDLS and CDR2 YYNGEE. The DNA of the CDR3 is TGTGCCAGCAGTGAGGGACTAGTCGACGAGCAGTACTTC. Protein: CASSEGLVDEQYF.

This clonotype was seen more than once but under ten times. DNA for the CDR3: TGTGCCACCGGTAAAGGCAGGAGCTCCTACAATGAGCAGTTCTTC. Translation: CATGKGRSSYNEQFF. The rearrangement joins TRBV15 to TRBJ2-1; no clear D gene. CDR3 length: 15 amino acids. V lost 8 bases and J lost 0, with 14 bases in between. From germline, CDR1 is LNHNV and CDR2 YYDKDF (reference sequence).

This sequence joins TRBV28 and TRBJ2-2, with D hard to call. Between the trimmed V and J ends, which lost 7 bases and 4 bases, there was a span of 7 bases. This CDR3 contains 12 residues. Germline V gene data show CDR1 as MDHEN and CDR2 as SYDVKM. The CDR3, as DNA: TGTGCCAGCACCCGAGGCACCGGGGAGCTGTTTTTT. This codes for CASTRGTGELFF.

V gene TRBV12-3 or TRBV12-4 combines with J gene TRBJ1-2; D perhaps matches TRBD1 (6 bases). Trimming took off 8 bases at V and 5 bases at J, with 15 bases between the two ends. The CDR3 is 13 residues long. The CDR3 nucleotides read TGTGCCAGCGGAGGGGGAACGGTTTATGGCTACACCTTC. Protein product: CASGGGTVYGYTF.

This sequence joins TRBV12-3 or TRBV12-4 and TRBJ2-3; 8 bases are shared with TRBD2. V lost 6 bases to trimming and J lost 4 bases; unmatched junction nucleotides: 6. The CDR3 has 14 amino acids. The CDR3 nucleotides read TGTGCCAGCAGCCCCGGGGGGGCCCCAGATACGCAGTATTTT. Residues: CASSPGGAPDTQYF.

This chain joins TRBV19 and TRBJ1-2, with D maybe TRBD1 (5 bases). Germline-derived CDR1 and CDR2 are LNHDA and SQIVND (reference sequence). V was pared by 1 base and J by 5 bases, with 14 bases between. The CDR3 has 15 amino acids. CDR3 loop: CASSIGMTDTYGYTF. CDR3 sequence (DNA): TGTGCCAGTAGTATAGGGATGACAGACACGTATGGCTACACCTTC.

V gene TRBV5-1 combines with J gene TRBJ2-5; no firm D call. This CDR3 has 15 amino acids. Germline CDR1 is SGHRS and CDR2 is YFSETQ. The V end was cut by 1 base, the J end by 2 bases, with 12 bases between. This CDR3 is CASSLTRPGQETQYF. The DNA of the CDR3 is TGCGCCAGCAGCTTGACGAGGCCAGGACAAGAGACCCAGTACTTC.

The rearrangement uses TRBV20-1 and TRBJ1-2; no reliable D call. The length of the CDR3 is 13 residues. Germline V gives CDR1 DFQATT, CDR2 SNEGSKA (reference sequence). The V end lost 6 bases, the J end lost 0 bases, and 11 bases lay between the germline ends. The CDR3 loop reads CSAPLGSNYGYTF. The CDR3, as DNA: TGCAGTGCCCCTCTCGGTTCTAACTATGGCTACACCTTC.

In its sample, this clonotype was seen many times. The V call is TRBV12-3 or TRBV12-4, the J call TRBJ1-2, with D hard to call. This CDR3 is built from 13 residues. The V and J ends lost 7 bases and 2 bases respectively, with 11 bases between them. The CDR3 is CASTPAGNYGYTF. CDR3 bases: TGTGCCAGCACTCCGGCGGGGAACTATGGCTACACCTTC.

The chain joins TRBV7-3 to TRBJ2-2; D possibly corresponds to TRBD2 (6 bases). Trimming stripped 4 bases from V and 4 bases from J, with 16 bases between. The V gene's germline CDR1 is SGHTA and CDR2 FQGTGA. There are 16 residues in the CDR3. CDR3 region: CASSSPGAGPTGELFF. The CDR3 DNA reads as TGTGCCAGCAGCTCCCCCGGTGCGGGGCCCACCGGGGAGCTGTTTTTT.

The V call is TRBV20-1, the J call TRBJ1-2; TRBD1 agrees at 7 bases. The V gene end was trimmed by 7 bases and the J gene end by 3 bases; junction bases not matched to a gene: 11. Germline CDR1 is DFQATT and CDR2 is SNEGSKA (reference sequence). CDR3 length equals 14 residues. The CDR3 DNA follows: TGCAGTGGGAAGGGGGCAAACTTGGACTATGGCTACACCTTC. It is translated as CSGKGANLDYGYTF.

This clonotype appeared a few times. This chain uses TRBV12-3 or TRBV12-4 with TRBJ1-1; 7 nucleotides align to TRBD1. The CDR3 is 14 residues long. V was pared by 7 bases and J by 3 bases, with 8 bases of the junction left unmatched. As DNA, the CDR3 is TGTGCCAGCACTCAAGTCCAGGGGGACACTGAAGCTTTCTTT. Amino acid sequence: CASTQVQGDTEAFF.

V and J are TRBV20-1 and TRBJ2-3; TRBD2 aligns across 9 bases. Germline V CDR1 and CDR2: DFQATT, SNEGSKA (reference sequence). The CDR3 loop spans 17 amino acids. Trimming at V came to 4 bases and at J to 0 bases, leaving 11 bases not matched to a gene. The CDR3 sequence is CSANLPLAGPSTDTQYF. CDR3 nucleotides: TGCAGTGCTAATCTCCCCCTAGCGGGGCCAAGCACAGATACGCAGTATTTT.

This clonotype was seen at least ten times. The chain carries TRBV29-1 and TRBJ2-5; D is unresolved. This CDR3 contains 15 residues. Germline V gives CDR1 SQVTM, CDR2 ANQGSEA. Trimming cost V 3 bases and J 3 bases, with 17 bases left between them. CDR3 nucleotide sequence: TGCAGCGTTGAGGAGAACCCAGGCTTCGAAGAGACCCAGTACTTC. Protein: CSVEENPGFEETQYF. Together with reference TRBV29-1 and TRBJ2-5, the CDR3 gives the full variable domain: SAVISQKPSRDICQRGTSLTIQCQVDSQVTMMFWYRQQPGQSLTLIATANQGSEATYESGFVIDKFPISRPNLTFSTLTVSNMSPEDSSIYLCSVEENPGFEETQYFGPGTRLLVL.

A few counts support this clonotype. The J gene is TRBJ2-7, the V gene TRBV19, with a tentative D call TRBD1 (5 bases). This CDR3 region has 12 residues. V lost 3 bases and J 5 bases, leaving 8 bases between the germline ends. Germline V gene sequence: CDR1 LNHDA, CDR2 SQIVND (reference sequence). The CDR3 DNA reads TGTGCCAGTAGTATTCAGGGAAACGAGCAGTACTTC. It translates to CASSIQGNEQYF.

In this sample, this clonotype turned up a few times. The rearrangement links TRBV7-2 to TRBJ1-1, with a weak D call TRBD1 (6 bases). Germline loops: CDR1 SGHTA, CDR2 FQGNSA. The V gene lost 1 base and the J gene lost 1 base, with 10 bases spanning the gap. This CDR3 contains 15 residues. In nucleotides, the CDR3 is TGTGCCAGCAGCTTAGTGATACAGGGGAACACTGAAGCTTTCTTT. This encodes CASSLVIQGNTEAFF.

This chain connects TRBV18 to TRBJ2-2, with D possibly TRBD2 on 5 matching bases. Trimming took off 2 bases at V and 1 base at J, with 8 bases between the two ends. Germline CDR1 and CDR2: KGHSH and LQKENI. The CDR3 runs 15 residues. CDR3 DNA sequence: TGTGCCAGCTCACCAGTTCGGGAGAACACCGGGGAGCTGTTTTTT. Translated: CASSPVRENTGELFF.

The chain employs TRBV7-9 and TRBJ1-2; 7 bases align to TRBD1. Germline values: CDR1 SEHNR, CDR2 FQNEAQ (reference sequence). J lost 2 bases, V lost 5 bases, and 5 bases had no gene match. This CDR3 has 14 amino acids. CDR3: CASSTSTGNYGYTF. DNA for the CDR3: TGTGCCAGCAGCACTTCGACAGGGAACTATGGCTACACCTTC.

This clonotype has only a few counts. The V call is TRBV12-3 or TRBV12-4, the J call TRBJ1-2; D perhaps matches TRBD1 (5 bases). V was pared by 6 bases and J by 3 bases, with 20 bases between. The CDR3 length is 16 residues. The CDR3 is CASRGLGLGQHYGYTF. CDR3 nucleotides: TGTGCCAGCAGGGGTCTGGGATTGGGGCAGCACTATGGCTACACCTTC.

On this clonotype: The CDR3 ends on some other residue instead of the conserved phenylalanine or tryptophan, so this is likely a read error. This chain uses TRBV20-1 with TRBJ2-5; TRBD1 matches 7 bases. Germline assignment: CDR1 DFQATT and CDR2 SNEGSKA (reference sequence). This CDR3 has 13 residues. The V gene end was trimmed by 5 bases and the J gene end by 11 bases; junction bases not matched to a gene: 14. The CDR3 nucleotides are TGCAGTGCTGCGCCCCCGGGACAGAATGAGCAGTACTGC. It translates to CSAAPPGQNEQYC.